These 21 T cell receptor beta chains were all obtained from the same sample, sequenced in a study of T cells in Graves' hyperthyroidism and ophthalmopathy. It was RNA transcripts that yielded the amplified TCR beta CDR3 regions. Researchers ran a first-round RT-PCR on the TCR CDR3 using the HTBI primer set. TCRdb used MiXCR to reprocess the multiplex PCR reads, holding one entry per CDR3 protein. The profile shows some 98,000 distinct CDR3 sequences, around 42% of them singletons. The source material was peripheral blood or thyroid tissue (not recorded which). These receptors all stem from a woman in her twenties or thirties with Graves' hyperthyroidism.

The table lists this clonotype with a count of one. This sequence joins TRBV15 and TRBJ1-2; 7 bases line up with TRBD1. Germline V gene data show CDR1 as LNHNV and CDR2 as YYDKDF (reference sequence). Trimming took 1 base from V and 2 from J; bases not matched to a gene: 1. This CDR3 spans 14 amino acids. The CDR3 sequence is CATSRGQGNYGYTF. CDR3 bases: TGTGCCACCAGCAGAGGACAGGGCAACTATGGCTACACCTTC.

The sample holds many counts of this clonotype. The CDR3: CASSPLQGSNNYGYTF. For the CDR3, the DNA is TGTGCCAGCTCACCGCTACAGGGGTCGAACAACTATGGCTACACCTTC. This sequence joins TRBV18 and TRBJ1-2; TRBD1 matches at 7 bases. J gave up 2 bases and V 3 bases, and 9 bases lay outside the gene matches. The CDR3 contains 16 residues. Germline V gene sequence: CDR1 KGHSH, CDR2 LQKENI.

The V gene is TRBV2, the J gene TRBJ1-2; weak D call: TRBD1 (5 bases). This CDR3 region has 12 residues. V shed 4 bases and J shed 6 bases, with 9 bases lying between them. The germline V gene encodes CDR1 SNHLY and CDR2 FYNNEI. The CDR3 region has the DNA TGTGCCAGCAGTGGGGACGCAAATGGCTACACCTTC. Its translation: CASSGDANGYTF.

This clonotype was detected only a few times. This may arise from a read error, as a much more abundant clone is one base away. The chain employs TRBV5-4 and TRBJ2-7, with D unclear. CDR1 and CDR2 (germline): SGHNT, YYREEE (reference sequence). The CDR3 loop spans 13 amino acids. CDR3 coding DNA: TGTGCCAGCAGCTTGGATCCCTCCTACGGGCAGTACTTC. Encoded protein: CASSLDPSYGQYF. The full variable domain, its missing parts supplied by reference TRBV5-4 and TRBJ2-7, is ETGVTQSPTHLIKTRGQQVTLRCSSQSGHNTVSWYQQALGQGPQFIFQYYREEENGRGNFPPRFSGLQFPNYSSELNVNALELDDSALYLCASSLDPSYGQYFGPGTRLTVT.

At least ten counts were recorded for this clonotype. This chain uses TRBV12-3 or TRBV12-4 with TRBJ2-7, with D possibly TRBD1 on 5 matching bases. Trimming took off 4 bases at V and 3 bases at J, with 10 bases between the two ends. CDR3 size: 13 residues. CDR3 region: CASSSPGYYEQYF. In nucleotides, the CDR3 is TGTGCCAGCAGTTCCCCAGGGTACTACGAGCAGTACTTC.

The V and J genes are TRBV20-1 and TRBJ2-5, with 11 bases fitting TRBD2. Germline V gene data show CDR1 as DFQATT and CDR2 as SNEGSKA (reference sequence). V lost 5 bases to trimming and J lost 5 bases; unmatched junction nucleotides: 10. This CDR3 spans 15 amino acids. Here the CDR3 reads CSALSGRAGGETQYF. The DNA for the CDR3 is TGCAGTGCTCTTAGCGGGAGGGCCGGGGGGGAGACCCAGTACTTC.

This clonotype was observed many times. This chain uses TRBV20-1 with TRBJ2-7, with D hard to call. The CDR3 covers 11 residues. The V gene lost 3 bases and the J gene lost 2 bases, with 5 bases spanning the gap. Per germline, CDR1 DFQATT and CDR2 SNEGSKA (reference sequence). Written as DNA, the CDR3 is TGCAGTGCTAGCGCAGCCTACGAGCAGTACTTC. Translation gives CSASAAYEQYF.

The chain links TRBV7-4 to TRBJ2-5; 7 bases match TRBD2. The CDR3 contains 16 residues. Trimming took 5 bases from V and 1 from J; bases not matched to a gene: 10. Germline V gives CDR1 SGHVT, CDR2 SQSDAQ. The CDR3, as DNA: TGTGCCAGCAGCGACCCAAGGCGGGAGCTCCAAGAGACCCAGTACTTC. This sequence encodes CASSDPRRELQETQYF.

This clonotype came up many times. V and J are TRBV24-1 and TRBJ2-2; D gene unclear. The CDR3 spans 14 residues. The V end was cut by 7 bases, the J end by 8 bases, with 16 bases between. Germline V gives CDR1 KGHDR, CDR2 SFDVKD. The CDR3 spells CATRGPGYYGELFF. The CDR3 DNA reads TGTGCCACCAGAGGCCCCGGGTATTATGGGGAGCTGTTTTTT.

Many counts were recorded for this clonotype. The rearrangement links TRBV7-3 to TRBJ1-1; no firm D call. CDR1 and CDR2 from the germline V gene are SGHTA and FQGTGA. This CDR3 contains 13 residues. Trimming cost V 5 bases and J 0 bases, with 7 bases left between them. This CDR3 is CASSTQMNTEAFF. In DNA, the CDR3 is TGTGCCAGCAGCACCCAAATGAACACTGAAGCTTTCTTT.

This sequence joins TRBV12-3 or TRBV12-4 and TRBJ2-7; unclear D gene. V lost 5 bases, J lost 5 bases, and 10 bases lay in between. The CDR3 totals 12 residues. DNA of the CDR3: TGTGCCAGCAGTAATCACATGAACGAGCAGTACTTC. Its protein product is CASSNHMNEQYF.

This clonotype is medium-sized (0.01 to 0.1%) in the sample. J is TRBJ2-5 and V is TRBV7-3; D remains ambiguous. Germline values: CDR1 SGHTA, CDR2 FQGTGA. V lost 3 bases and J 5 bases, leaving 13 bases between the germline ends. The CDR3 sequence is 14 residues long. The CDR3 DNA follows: TGTGCCAGCAGCTTGAGTGCTGCGGCGGAGACCCAGTACTTC. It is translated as CASSLSAAAETQYF.

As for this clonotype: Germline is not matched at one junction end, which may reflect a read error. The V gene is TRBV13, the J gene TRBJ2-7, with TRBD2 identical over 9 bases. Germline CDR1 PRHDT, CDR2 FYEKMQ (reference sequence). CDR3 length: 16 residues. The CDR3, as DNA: TGCGCCAGCAGCTTGGATCAGGCGGGGGGGACCAACGAGCAGTACTTC. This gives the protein CASSLDQAGGTNEQYF.

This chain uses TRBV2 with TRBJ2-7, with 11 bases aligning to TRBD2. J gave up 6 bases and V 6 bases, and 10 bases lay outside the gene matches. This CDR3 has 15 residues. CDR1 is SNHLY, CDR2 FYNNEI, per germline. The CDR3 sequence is CASSQGGLADIEQYF. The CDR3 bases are TGTGCCAGCAGCCAAGGGGGACTAGCGGATATCGAGCAGTACTTC.

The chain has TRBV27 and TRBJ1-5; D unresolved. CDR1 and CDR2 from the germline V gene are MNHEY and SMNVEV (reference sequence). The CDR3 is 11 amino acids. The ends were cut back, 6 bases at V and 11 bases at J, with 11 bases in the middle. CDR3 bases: TGTGCCAGCAGGTACCAAGAGACCCAGCATTTT. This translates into CASRYQETQHF.

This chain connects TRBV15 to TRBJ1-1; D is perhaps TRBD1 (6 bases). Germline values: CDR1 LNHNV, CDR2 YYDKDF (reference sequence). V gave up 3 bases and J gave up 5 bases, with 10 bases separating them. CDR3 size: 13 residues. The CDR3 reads CATSSIQGTEAFF. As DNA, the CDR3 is TGTGCCACCAGCAGCATCCAGGGGACTGAAGCTTTCTTT.

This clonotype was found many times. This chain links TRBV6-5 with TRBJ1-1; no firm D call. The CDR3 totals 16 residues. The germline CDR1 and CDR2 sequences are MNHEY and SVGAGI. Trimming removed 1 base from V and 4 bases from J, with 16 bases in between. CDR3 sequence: CASSYYPMGSGTEAFF. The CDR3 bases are TGTGCCAGCAGTTACTACCCGATGGGTTCCGGCACTGAAGCTTTCTTT.

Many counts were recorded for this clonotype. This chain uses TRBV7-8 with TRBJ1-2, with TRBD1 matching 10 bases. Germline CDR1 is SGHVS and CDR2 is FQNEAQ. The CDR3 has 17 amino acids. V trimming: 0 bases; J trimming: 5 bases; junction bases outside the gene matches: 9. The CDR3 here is CASSLALRDRGLYGYTF. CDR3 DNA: TGTGCCAGCAGCTTAGCTCTTCGGGACAGGGGTCTTTATGGCTACACCTTC.

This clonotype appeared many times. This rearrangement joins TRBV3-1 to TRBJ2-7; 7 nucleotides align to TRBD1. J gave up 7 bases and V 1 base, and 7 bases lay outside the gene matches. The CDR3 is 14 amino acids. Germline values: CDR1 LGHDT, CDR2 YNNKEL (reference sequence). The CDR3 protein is CASSQVGGPLEQYF. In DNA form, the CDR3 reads TGTGCCAGCAGCCAAGTAGGGGGCCCATTGGAGCAGTACTTC.

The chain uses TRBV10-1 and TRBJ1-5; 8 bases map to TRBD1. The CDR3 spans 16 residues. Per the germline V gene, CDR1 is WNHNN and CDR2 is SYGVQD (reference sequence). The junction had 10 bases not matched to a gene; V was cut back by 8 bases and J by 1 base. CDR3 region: CASGGTGDYSNQPQHF. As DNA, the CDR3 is TGCGCCAGCGGGGGGACAGGAGATTACAGCAATCAGCCCCAGCATTTT.

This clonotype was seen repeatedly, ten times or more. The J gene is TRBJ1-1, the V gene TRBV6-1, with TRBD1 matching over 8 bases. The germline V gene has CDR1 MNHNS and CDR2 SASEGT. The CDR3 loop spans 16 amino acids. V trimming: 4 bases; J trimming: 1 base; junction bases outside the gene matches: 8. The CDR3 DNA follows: TGTGCCAGCAGTGCGGACAGGGAAATTTCGAACACTGAAGCTTTCTTT. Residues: CASSADREISNTEAFF.